This TCR beta chain is drawn from a study of T cell responses to AZD1222 COVID-19 vaccine. Combined were second doses at about 4 or about 12 weeks. Note on this clone: No antigen is known for it.

Study results and caveats: Repertoires were obtained solely post-peak T cell response. Of the AZD1222 recipients, only 5 or 6 were seropositive at baseline. Reportedly, nearly half the spike-specific TCRs target unmutated variant regions.

Sequenced by immunoSEQ multiplex PCR; TCRdb stores in-frame clones only, minus some. The profile shows approximately 200,000 clones, approximately 93% of them singletons. The sequence was obtained from an adult who received the AZD1222 COVID-19 vaccine. The specimen was peripheral blood, collected 28 days after the second AZD1222 dose.

CDR3 DNA sequence: TGTGCCAGCTCACCCGGGACAAGGGGCAGGTCTGAGCAGTTCTTC. It encodes CASSPGTRGRSEQFF. This chain uses TRBV18 with TRBJ2-1; D perhaps matches TRBD1 (6 bases). V gave up 3 bases and J gave up 9 bases, with 18 bases separating them. Germline lookup yields CDR1 KGHSH and CDR2 LQKENI. CDR3 length: 15 amino acids.